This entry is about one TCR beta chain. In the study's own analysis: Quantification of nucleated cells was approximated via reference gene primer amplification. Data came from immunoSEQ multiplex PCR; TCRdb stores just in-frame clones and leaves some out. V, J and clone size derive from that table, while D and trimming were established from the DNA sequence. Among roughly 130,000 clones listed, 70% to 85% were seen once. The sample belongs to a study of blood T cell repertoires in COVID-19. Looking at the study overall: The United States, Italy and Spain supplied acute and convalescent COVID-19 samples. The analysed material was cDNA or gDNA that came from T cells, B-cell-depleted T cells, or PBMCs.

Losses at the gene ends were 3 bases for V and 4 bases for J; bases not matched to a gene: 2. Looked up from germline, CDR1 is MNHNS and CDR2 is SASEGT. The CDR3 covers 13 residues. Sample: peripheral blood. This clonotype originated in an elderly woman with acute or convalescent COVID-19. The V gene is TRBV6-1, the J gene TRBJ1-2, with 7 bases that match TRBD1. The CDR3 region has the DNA TGTGCCAGCAGTGAGGGACAGCCCTATGGCTACACCTTC. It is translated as CASSEGQPYGYTF.